The sequence of this T cell receptor beta chain was determined in a study of blood T cells in healthy people across ages. In regard to this clonotype: Its specificity is not known.

Total RNA extraction produced at least 5.5 micrograms (per sample) for the study. V lost 5 bases, J lost 6 bases, and 17 bases lay in between. Germline lookup yields CDR1 MNHEY and CDR2 SMNVEV (reference sequence). The CDR3 extends over 15 amino acids. Overall study findings and caveats: Whereas aged donors had fewer naive CD4+ cells, long-lived donors had more of them and higher diversity.

A second about 6 to 12 cycle PCR used barcoded and J-beta primers. TCRdb re-called the 5' RACE reads with MiXCR, one entry per CDR3 protein. The sample includes 1.5 million to 1.8 million distinct CDR3 sequences, 35% to 45% of them seen just once. The receptor was isolated from a woman between 18 and 29 years old in good health. The chain carries TRBV27 and TRBJ1-5, with D possibly matching TRBD1 (6 bases). Sequencing used blood. The CDR3: CASSNQGRGGQPQHF. The CDR3 DNA reads as TGTGCCAGCAGTAACCAGGGCAGGGGTGGTCAGCCCCAGCATTTT.